This T cell receptor beta chain was recovered during a study of blood T cell repertoires in COVID-19. Background on the study: Whether acute or convalescent, the COVID-19 samples came from the United States, Italy and Spain. PBMCs, B-cell-depleted T cells, or T cells were the source of the cDNA or gDNA that made up the material.

Original processing methods: Estimation of nucleated cell counts relied on the amplification of reference gene primers. Produced via immunoSEQ multiplex PCR; TCRdb's table is partial and in-frame only. V and J calls and clone size are copied from that table; D and trimming were computed from the DNA. There are tens of thousands of clones in the sample; around 90% occur only once, and just over 5% lies in the top ten. Unmatched junction bases numbered 12, after V lost 4 bases and J lost 8 bases. CDR1 and CDR2 from the germline V gene are SGHNT and YYREEE (reference sequence). The CDR3 runs 15 residues.

The origin of this receptor is a human donor in a cohort sampled during active COVID-19. The chain recombines TRBV5-4 with TRBJ1-2; 9 bases map to TRBD1. Sequences were obtained from peripheral blood. The CDR3 is CASSLGTGFLQGYTF. The CDR3 DNA is TGTGCCAGCAGCCTCGGGACAGGGTTTTTACAGGGCTACACCTTC.